A single sample is the source of the 25 T cell receptor beta chains below, sequenced in a study of CD8 T cells in Susac syndrome. When the RNA was reverse transcribed, random hexamers were used with an input of roughly 0.5 to 1 ug. Each CDR3 protein is one row after TCRdb ran MiXCR on the immunoSEQ multiplex PCR reads. The sample lists fewer than 150,000 distinct CDR3 sequences; 95% were seen once. The source material was CD8+ T cells from PBMCs. The receptors were gathered from a human donor with Susac syndrome.

The chain couples TRBV24-1 to TRBJ2-1, with D possibly being TRBD1 or TRBD2 (5 bases each). Trimming removed 7 bases from V and 6 bases from J, with 9 bases in between. CDR1 is KGHDR and CDR2 is SFDVKD in the germline V gene. The CDR3 runs to 12 residues. The CDR3 sequence is CATSGTGNEQFF. The CDR3 nucleotides read TGTGCCACCAGCGGGACGGGCAATGAGCAGTTCTTC.

The chain recombines TRBV29-1 with TRBJ1-1, with D possibly TRBD1 on 5 matching bases. The V gene's germline CDR1 is SQVTM and CDR2 ANQGSEA. The CDR3 loop spans 13 amino acids. V was trimmed by 5 bases and J by 0 bases, leaving 10 bases between them. CDR3 bases: TGCAGCGTTATGGGGGGGGTGAACACTGAAGCTTTCTTT. Its protein product is CSVMGGVNTEAFF.

This chain joins TRBV12-3 or TRBV12-4 and TRBJ2-2; D call uncertain. This CDR3 is built from 13 residues. V lost 5 bases to trimming and J lost 2 bases, with 6 bases between them. The CDR3 DNA follows: TGTGCCAGCAGTGTGATCAACACCGGGGAGCTGTTTTTT. It is translated as CASSVINTGELFF.

The gene calls are TRBV4-1 and TRBJ1-2; D uncertain. The CDR3 extends over 14 amino acids. Trimming took 2 bases from V and 4 from J, leaving 11 bases between them. Germline V gene lookup returns CDR1 MGHRA and CDR2 YSYEKL. In DNA form, the CDR3 reads TGCGCCAGCAGCCAACCCGGGTCAAGCTATGGCTACACCTTC. As protein: CASSQPGSSYGYTF.

This clonotype was seen more than once but under ten times. The J gene is TRBJ1-1, the V gene TRBV29-1; 8 positions match TRBD1. Germline CDR1 SQVTM, CDR2 ANQGSEA. The ends lost 6 bases at V and 2 bases at J; junction bases unmatched: 5. The CDR3 is 13 amino acids. The CDR3 nucleotides are TGCAGCGTCTCGACAGGGGAAAACACTGAAGCTTTCTTT. Translated: CSVSTGENTEAFF.

The chain uses TRBV12-5 and TRBJ2-1; D ambiguous. The V gene lost 4 bases and the J gene lost 10 bases, with 8 bases spanning the gap. The CDR3 is 11 residues long. The V gene's germline CDR1 is LGHNT and CDR2 FRNRAP. The CDR3 DNA reads as TGTGCTAGTGGTTACGTTGAAGAGCAGTTCTTC. Amino acid sequence: CASGYVEEQFF.

The V gene is TRBV5-1, the J gene TRBJ2-1, with TRBD1 matching over 9 bases. V dropped 1 base and J dropped 8; count of bases not matched to a gene: 13. The germline V gene encodes CDR1 SGHRS and CDR2 YFSETQ. This CDR3 has 17 residues. The CDR3 DNA follows: TGCGCCAGCAGCTTGTATTTCTTACAGGGGGCTTTGGATGAGCAGTTCTTC. It translates to CASSLYFLQGALDEQFF.

The V and J genes are TRBV9 and TRBJ1-1, with TRBD1 identical over 9 bases. The CDR3 has 14 amino acids. V lost 2 bases, J lost 4 bases, and 3 bases stayed unmatched. CDR1 and CDR2 from the germline V gene are SGDLS and YYNGEE. This chain's CDR3 is CASSVGTGRTEAFF. The CDR3 nucleotides are TGTGCCAGCAGCGTCGGGACAGGGCGCACTGAAGCTTTCTTT. Complete variable domain (other parts from reference TRBV9 and TRBJ1-1): DSGVTQTPKHLITATGQRVTLRCSPRSGDLSVYWYQQSLDQGLQFLIQYYNGEERAKGNILERFSAQQFPDLHSELNLSSLELGDSALYFCASSVGTGRTEAFFGQGTRLTVV.

The V gene is TRBV29-1, the J gene TRBJ1-1; maybe TRBD1 (6 bases). Germline lookup yields CDR1 SQVTM and CDR2 ANQGSEA. The CDR3 loop spans 15 amino acids. Trimming removed 7 bases from V and 3 bases from J, with 21 bases in between. The DNA of the CDR3 is TGCAGCGCCACGTCCCGAGGGGGGGCGGACACTGAAGCTTTCTTT. This encodes CSATSRGGADTEAFF.

V usage is TRBV4-1 and J usage is TRBJ2-3; D remains ambiguous. Trimming removed 4 bases from V and 4 bases from J, with 9 bases in between. The germline V gene encodes CDR1 MGHRA and CDR2 YSYEKL. The CDR3 has 13 residues. This chain's CDR3 is CASSPPASDTQYF. The CDR3 bases are TGCGCCAGCAGCCCGCCGGCTTCAGATACGCAGTATTTT.

This chain uses TRBV29-1 with TRBJ1-2; maybe TRBD1 (6 bases). V dropped 5 bases and J dropped 4 bases, with 23 bases sitting between them. Germline V CDR1 and CDR2: SQVTM, ANQGSEA. CDR3 length: 16 residues. The CDR3 DNA is TGCAGCGTTTGGGCTCAAACAGGGAGAGAGGGCTATGGCTACACCTTC. Its translation: CSVWAQTGREGYGYTF. Full variable domain (rest looked up from reference TRBV29-1 and TRBJ1-2): SAVISQKPSRDICQRGTSLTIQCQVDSQVTMMFWYRQQPGQSLTLIATANQGSEATYESGFVIDKFPISRPNLTFSTLTVSNMSPEDSSIYLCSVWAQTGREGYGYTFGSGTRLTVV.

The chain has TRBV12-3 or TRBV12-4 and TRBJ2-7; D not certain. Trimming left V 1 base short and J 0 bases short, with 10 bases between. There are 15 residues in the CDR3. The CDR3 loop reads CASSLEDGRSYEQYF. The CDR3 DNA reads as TGTGCCAGCAGTTTAGAGGACGGACGCTCCTACGAGCAGTACTTC.

V is TRBV6-1 and J is TRBJ2-1; 12 nucleotides agree with TRBD2. J was trimmed by 5 bases and V by 8 bases; bases with no gene match: 4. There are 14 residues in the CDR3. Germline loops: CDR1 MNHNS, CDR2 SASEGT. In DNA, the CDR3 is TGTGCCAGCCGGGGGACTAGCGGGCACAATGAGCAGTTCTTC. Protein sequence: CASRGTSGHNEQFF.

The CDR3 loop reads CSALGSSSYNEQFF. CDR3 in DNA: TGCAGTGCACTCGGGAGTAGCTCCTACAATGAGCAGTTCTTC. V usage is TRBV20-1 and J usage is TRBJ2-1; the D gene is possibly TRBD2 (6 bases). This CDR3 has 14 amino acids. Germline lookup yields CDR1 DFQATT and CDR2 SNEGSKA (reference sequence). V gave up 6 bases and J gave up 0 bases, with 12 bases separating them.

Turning to this clonotype: Mismatch with germline at one junction end may stem from a read error. V and J are TRBV27 and TRBJ2-1, with 13 bases that match TRBD2. This CDR3 has 15 residues. The germline V gene has CDR1 MNHEY and CDR2 SMNVEV (reference sequence). The CDR3 DNA reads TGTGCCAACAGTCCTGGGACTAGCGGGATTGATGAGCAGTTCTTC. Residues: CANSPGTSGIDEQFF.

In this sample, this clonotype turned up once. The chain uses TRBV11-2 and TRBJ2-1; D uncertain. The CDR3 is 12 amino acids. V was cut by 8 bases and J by 7 bases, with 12 bases left in between. Germline V lookup: CDR1 SGHAT, CDR2 FQNNGV. The CDR3 nucleotides are TGTGCCAGCCGGACCCTCGAGAATGAGCAGTTCTTC. Its protein is CASRTLENEQFF.

This sequence joins TRBV24-1 and TRBJ2-2, with TRBD1 matching over 8 bases. The CDR3 is 16 amino acids. Germline V gene data show CDR1 as KGHDR and CDR2 as SFDVKD. The V gene end was trimmed by 1 base and the J gene end by 5 bases; junction bases not matched to a gene: 5. DNA of the CDR3: TGTGCCACCAGTGATTTCCGGACAGGGAGAACCGGGGAGCTGTTTTTT. Its protein product is CATSDFRTGRTGELFF.

The chain carries TRBV12-3 or TRBV12-4 and TRBJ2-2; the D gene is possibly TRBD1 (7 bases). The CDR3 spans 12 residues. V lost 8 bases to trimming and J lost 7 bases, with 11 bases between them. The CDR3 sequence is CASQGGGGELFF. Written as DNA, the CDR3 is TGTGCCAGCCAGGGGGGCGGCGGGGAGCTGTTTTTT.

The chain uses TRBV5-1 and TRBJ2-4; D is undetermined. The V gene lost 0 bases and the J gene lost 8 bases, with 12 bases spanning the gap. Looked up from germline, CDR1 is SGHRS and CDR2 is YFSETQ. The CDR3 has 14 amino acids. The CDR3 here is CASSLGEGRDIQYF. Here the CDR3 DNA reads TGCGCCAGCAGCTTGGGGGAAGGTCGGGACATTCAGTACTTC.

The chain recombines TRBV3-1 with TRBJ2-4; the D is unclear. From germline, CDR1 is LGHDT and CDR2 YNNKEL (reference sequence). This CDR3 is 14 amino acids long. The V end was cut by 0 bases, the J end by 0 bases, with 3 bases between. CDR3 in DNA: TGTGCCAGCAGCCAAGAGTTAGCCAAAAACATTCAGTACTTC. It encodes CASSQELAKNIQYF.

This clonotype was detected only once. CDR3 residues: CSAMTGPYEQYF. DNA of the CDR3: TGCAGCGCTATGACAGGGCCCTACGAGCAGTACTTC. V is TRBV29-1 and J is TRBJ2-7; 7 nucleotides agree with TRBD1. The length of the CDR3 is 12 residues. Germline V gene lookup returns CDR1 SQVTM and CDR2 ANQGSEA. Unmatched junction bases numbered 5, after V lost 7 bases and J lost 2 bases.

CDR3 sequence: CSAPPTGEVQPQHF. Written as DNA, the CDR3 is TGCAGTGCCCCACCAACGGGGGAAGTCCAGCCCCAGCATTTT. This chain links TRBV20-1 with TRBJ1-5, with D possibly being TRBD1 (5 bases). Germline assignment: CDR1 DFQATT and CDR2 SNEGSKA (reference sequence). The V and J ends lost 6 bases and 7 bases respectively, with 19 bases between them. The CDR3 has 14 residues.

This chain connects TRBV6-5 to TRBJ2-3; no reliable D call. V was pared by 4 bases and J by 0 bases, with 17 bases between. The germline V gene has CDR1 MNHEY and CDR2 SVGAGI. CDR3 length equals 17 residues. The CDR3: CASSSNTVVASTDTQYF. The CDR3 DNA is TGTGCCAGCAGTTCCAATACAGTAGTTGCTAGCACAGATACGCAGTATTTT.

The chain has TRBV24-1 and TRBJ1-1; D is unresolved. In germline, CDR1 is KGHDR, CDR2 SFDVKD. The CDR3 contains 15 residues. V dropped 6 bases and J dropped 3 bases, with 16 bases sitting between them. The CDR3 reads CATSSAGIGDTEAFF. Here the CDR3 DNA reads TGTGCCACCAGTTCCGCGGGGATCGGGGACACTGAAGCTTTCTTT.

The genes are TRBV6-6 and TRBJ1-1; D is possibly TRBD1 (6 bases). Germline V CDR1 and CDR2: MNHNY, SVGAGI (reference sequence). The ends were cut back, 2 bases at V and 5 bases at J, with 9 bases in the middle. The CDR3 contains 13 residues. DNA of the CDR3: TGTGCCAGCAGTTACACTAGGGGGACTGAAGCTTTCTTT. Protein product: CASSYTRGTEAFF.